This TCR beta chain was observed in a study of T cell changes during pregnancy in multiple sclerosis. Germline values: CDR1 MNHEY, CDR2 SMNVEV (reference sequence). The J segment lost 8 bases and the V segment lost 6 bases, leaving 5 bases of the junction unmatched. CDR3 length: 12 amino acids. This clone appeared a few times. TCRdb's copy holds only in-frame clones and misses some; the assay was immunoSEQ multiplex PCR. This table has more than 55,000 clones, roughly 87% appearing once. The sequencing used peripheral blood, collected in the third trimester of pregnancy. The TCR was taken from a female donor in good health, enrolled as a control in a pregnancy study. V and J are TRBV27 and TRBJ1-2, with 8 bases matching TRBD1. The CDR3 spells CASRPGGDGYTF. DNA for the CDR3: TGTGCCAGCAGGCCAGGGGGCGACGGCTACACCTTC.